This TCR beta chain was sequenced in a study of blood T cells in healthy people across ages. Study at large: Template switching recovered approximately one barcoded beta molecule for every two T cells.

With regard to this clonotype: Its matching antigen is unknown. Sequence at one end of the junction differs from germline and may be a read error.

Per sample, no less than 5 micrograms of total RNA were extracted. Study conclusions and caveats: The recorded TCR beta diversity per million T cells decreased in a roughly linear manner with age.

Germline CDR1 SGDLS, CDR2 YYNGEE. The CDR3 extends over 15 amino acids. The use of a sample-barcoded 5' primer and a J-beta primer mix characterized a second PCR of roughly 7 to 11 cycles. Each of the cDNA molecules was tagged by a template-switch adaptor with 12 random nucleotides. TCRdb ran MiXCR on the 5' RACE reads and lists one entry per CDR3 protein. This table holds approximately 670,000 distinct CDR3 sequences, around 43% found once. The TCR was taken from a man of 80 years or more in good health. What was sequenced was blood. V gene TRBV9 combines with J gene TRBJ1-2; D perhaps matches TRBD1 (5 bases). The CDR3 reads CASSVTQASNYGCTF. Here the CDR3 DNA reads TGTGCCAGCAGCGTTACACAGGCCTCTAACTATGGCTGCACCTTC.